These 6 T cell receptor beta chains originate from one sample sequenced in a study of T cell responses to AZD1222 COVID-19 vaccine. Data came from immunoSEQ multiplex PCR; TCRdb stores just in-frame clones and leaves some out. The profile shows fewer than 200,000 clones, around 92% of them singletons. The starting material was peripheral blood, obtained on day 0 of AZD1222 vaccination. The receptors shown here come from an adult in good health.

The chain joins TRBV18 to TRBJ2-4, with 12 bases that match TRBD1. The CDR3 extends over 13 amino acids. Germline CDR1 is KGHSH and CDR2 is LQKENI. The junction had 3 bases not matched to a gene; V was cut back by 4 bases and J by 11 bases. The CDR3 spells CASSRGTGGLQYF. CDR3 in DNA: TGTGCCAGCTCACGGGGGACAGGGGGCCTTCAGTACTTC.

This chain connects TRBV27 to TRBJ1-1, with 9 bases that match TRBD1. There are 14 residues in the CDR3. V lost 5 bases to trimming and J lost 5 bases; unmatched junction nucleotides: 6. Germline V CDR1 and CDR2: MNHEY, SMNVEV (reference sequence). CDR3 nucleotides: TGTGCCAGCAGTCTCGGACAGGGGTTGACTGAAGCTTTCTTT. Protein: CASSLGQGLTEAFF.

The chain has TRBV5-1 and TRBJ1-2; 8 positions agree with TRBD1. Germline V gene sequence: CDR1 SGHRS, CDR2 YFSETQ. V shed 4 bases and J 3 bases; nucleotides not matched to a gene: 5. The CDR3 runs to 14 residues. CDR3 sequence reads: CASSDRGADYGYTF. The CDR3 DNA sequence: TGCGCCAGCAGCGACAGGGGAGCTGACTATGGCTACACCTTC.

This clone showed up just once. This chain links TRBV19 with TRBJ1-5; TRBD1 might be the D (6 bases). This CDR3 comprises 15 residues. CDR1 LNHDA and CDR2 SQIVND come from the germline V gene (reference sequence). The V and J ends lost 2 bases and 7 bases respectively, with 15 bases between them. The CDR3 bases are TGTGCCAGTAGTATACCGACCCTGGGGGCCCAGCCCCAGCATTTT. Encoded protein: CASSIPTLGAQPQHF.

J is TRBJ1-2 and V is TRBV5-4, with a weak D call TRBD1 (5 bases). The CDR3 length is 14 residues. Germline V gives CDR1 SGHNT, CDR2 YYREEE (reference sequence). With 6 bases removed from V and 3 bases from J, the gap between germline ends came to 15 bases. CDR3 DNA: TGTGCCAGCACCAGGCCCGGGGGGGACTATGGCTACACCTTC. Residues: CASTRPGGDYGYTF.

This rearrangement joins TRBV6-5 to TRBJ2-2, with 7 positions matching TRBD1. The CDR3 covers 15 residues. Germline V lookup: CDR1 MNHEY, CDR2 SVGAGI. The J segment lost 4 bases and the V segment lost 4 bases, leaving 6 bases of the junction unmatched. The CDR3 region has the DNA TGTGCCAGCAGTTCTCCGACAGGGATCACCGGGGAGCTGTTTTTT. As protein: CASSSPTGITGELFF.